The text below deals with one T cell receptor (beta chain). Its antigen is currently unknown. V was clipped by 6 bases and J by 4 bases; unmatched bases: 7. The CDR3 covers 14 residues. The V gene's germline CDR1 is MNHEY and CDR2 SVGAGI. This sample is drawn from a study of T cell responses to AZD1222 COVID-19 vaccine. Study-wide background: Doses given second, at about 4 or about 12 weeks, were pooled. Points from the study as a whole: Females outnumbered males among donors, who were mostly white British; clonal diversity was possibly underestimated. Just six AZD1222 recipients tested seropositive at baseline.

This table comes from immunoSEQ multiplex PCR, and its TCRdb copy is limited to in-frame clones, with some not included. The sample lists 80,000 to 100,000 clones; 86% were seen once. The clonotype was recovered from an adult in good health. This specimen was peripheral blood, taken on day 0 of AZD1222 vaccination. The V gene is TRBV6-5, the J gene TRBJ1-2; 8 nucleotides align to TRBD1. CDR3 coding DNA: TGTGCCAGCAGGGTCGGACAGGGCGGCTATGGCTACACCTTC. It translates to CASRVGQGGYGYTF.